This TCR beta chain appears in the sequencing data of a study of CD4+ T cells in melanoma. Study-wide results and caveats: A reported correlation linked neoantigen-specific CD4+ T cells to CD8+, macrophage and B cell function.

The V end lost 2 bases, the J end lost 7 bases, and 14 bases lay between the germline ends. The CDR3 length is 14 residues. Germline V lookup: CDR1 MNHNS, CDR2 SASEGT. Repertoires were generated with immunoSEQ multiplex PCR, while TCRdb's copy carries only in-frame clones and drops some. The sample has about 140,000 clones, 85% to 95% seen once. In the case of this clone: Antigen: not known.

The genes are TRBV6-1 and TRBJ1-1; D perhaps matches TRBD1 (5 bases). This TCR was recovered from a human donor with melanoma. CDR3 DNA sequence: TGTGCCAGCAGTGAAAAGACGACCGGGGGTGAAGCTTTCTTT. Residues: CASSEKTTGGEAFF.